The source of this T cell receptor beta chain is a study of beta chain features in type 1 diabetes. The wider study: Age and gender were similar between patients and healthy donors, as were cell yields. Study-level points and caveats: More deletions and fewer insertions at VDJ junctions were found in patients with type 1 diabetes. Type 1 diabetes patients showed a moderate but significant shortening of TCRB CDR3s in all four CD4+ subsets. When cDNA is sequenced, cells with high TCR expression could be over-represented.

Since all of the isolated RNA was reverse transcribed, expressed TCRB transcripts were what got sequenced. Clones were sequenced by immunoSEQ multiplex PCR, and TCRdb holds only the in-frame ones, with some missing. The profile covers under 300,000 clones, with roughly 14% appearing a single time and almost 0.02% taken by the ten largest. This CDR3 has 15 amino acids. Germline assignment: CDR1 LNHDA and CDR2 SQIVND (reference sequence). The V segment lost 2 bases and the J segment 9 bases; nucleotides outside the gene matches: 5. Central memory, naive, regulatory and stem cell-like memory CD4+ cells were sorted by CD45RO/CCR7/CD25/CD127/CD95/CD27. For this clone: As yet, its antigen is unknown.

Sequencing input: naive CD4+ T cells from blood. The source of this sequence is a young man with type 1 diabetes. This sequence joins TRBV19 and TRBJ2-1, with 12 nucleotides matching TRBD2. The CDR3 region has the DNA TGTGCCAGTAGTATAAGGCTAGCGGGAGGGAGTGAGCAGTTCTTC. Protein product: CASSIRLAGGSEQFF.